A selection of T cell receptor beta chains follows, all from one sample in a study of molecular identifiers for immune sequencing clone quantification. Each CDR3 protein gets one entry after TCRdb re-called the PCR reads with MiXCR. The table shows tens of thousands of distinct CDR3 sequences, with 15% to 20% occurring only once. Sequencing was done on a sample of naive CD8+ T cells from blood, with Jurkat cell RNA spiked in. These receptors were collected from a human donor in good health. Some libraries in this study had Jurkat cell RNA spiked in. CDR3s leave out the opening cysteine and the closing phenylalanine or tryptophan.

v_gene	CDR3aa
TRBV2	ASSYPGLAYAGEQF
TRBV6-5	ASSAIGTSEYNEQF
TRBV29-1	SVIRGSYNEQF
TRBV7-6	ASSFGDYTEAF
TRBV7-2	ASSLTLQTYEQY
TRBV7-9	ASSSPSLARDTQY
TRBV21-1	ASSPRTRGPRRPQPQH
TRBV11-2	ASSFPDWREGLNEQF
TRBV11-2	ASSLLAMGSYEQY
TRBV7-2	ASSPGAGCEQY
TRBV9	ASSLPGTNEQF
TRBV5-6	ASSHGADVNYEQY
TRBV28	ASSLVAESKPYEQY
TRBV4-1	ASSLTENTEAF
TRBV7-7	ASSPEIRYPETQY
TRBV27	ASILQGGGTEAF
TRBV7-2	ASSFGAGGFNEQY
TRBV7-2	AGSSYLAGAYEQY
TRBV5-5	ASSDNGEQY
TRBV7-2	ASSALAGSGGDTQY
TRBV11-2	ASQGDADTQY
TRBV27	ASSTGTNLYNEQF
TRBV6-1	ASSEDLGTEINQPQH
TRBV6-2/TRBV6-3	ASSYSGFEVLAGANVLT
TRBV7-9	ASSPRGGNEQF
TRBV7-6	ASSQRTGDQPQH
TRBV28	ASSSQTLALPNTDTQY
TRBV4-1	ASTPSIGYGHEQY
TRBV6-5	ASSYLPGPNTEAF
TRBV12-3/TRBV12-4	AGRFGGQPNEKLF
TRBV10-3	AIRATGDSNQPQH
TRBV11-1	ASSLAHLTGGETQY
TRBV13	ASSVGTGFQAF
TRBV5-6	AEAKWSYQETQY
TRBV12-3/TRBV12-4	ASVPGLADTGELF
TRBV30	AWSVPPVEQF
TRBV7-8	ASAVIRGAMDEQF
TRBV12-3/TRBV12-4	ASTPGVLYEQY
TRBV2	ASSSSLGASTDTQY
TRBV27	ASSYRRVSAKNIQY
TRBV2	ASRYTGTENEKLF
TRBV5-6	ASSLGARVEFYNSPLH
TRBV5-6	ASSSGTSREQF